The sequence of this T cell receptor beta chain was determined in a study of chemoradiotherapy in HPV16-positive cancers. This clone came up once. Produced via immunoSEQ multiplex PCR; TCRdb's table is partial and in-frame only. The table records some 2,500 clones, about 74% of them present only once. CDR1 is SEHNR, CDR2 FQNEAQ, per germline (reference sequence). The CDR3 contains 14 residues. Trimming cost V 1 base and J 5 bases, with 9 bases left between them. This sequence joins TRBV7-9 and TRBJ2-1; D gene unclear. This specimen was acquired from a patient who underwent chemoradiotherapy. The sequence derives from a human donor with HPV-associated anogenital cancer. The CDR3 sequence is CASSLVNNNNEQFF. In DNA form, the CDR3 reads TGTGCCAGCAGCTTAGTAAACAACAACAATGAGCAGTTCTTC.